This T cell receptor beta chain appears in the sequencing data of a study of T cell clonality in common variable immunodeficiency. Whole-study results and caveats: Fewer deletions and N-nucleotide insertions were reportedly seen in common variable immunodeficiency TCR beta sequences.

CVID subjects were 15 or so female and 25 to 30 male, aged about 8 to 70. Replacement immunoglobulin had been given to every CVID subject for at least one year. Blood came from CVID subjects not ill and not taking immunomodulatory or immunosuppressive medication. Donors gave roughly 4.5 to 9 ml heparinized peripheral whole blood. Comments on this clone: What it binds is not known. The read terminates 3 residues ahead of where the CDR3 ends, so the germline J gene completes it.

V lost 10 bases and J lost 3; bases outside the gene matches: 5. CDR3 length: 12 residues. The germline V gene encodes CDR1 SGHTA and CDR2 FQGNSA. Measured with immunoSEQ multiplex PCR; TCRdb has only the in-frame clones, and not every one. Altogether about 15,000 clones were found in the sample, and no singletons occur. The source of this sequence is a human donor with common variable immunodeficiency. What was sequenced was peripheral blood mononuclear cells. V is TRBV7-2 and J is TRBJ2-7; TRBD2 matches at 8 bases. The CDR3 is CATTSGLYEQYF. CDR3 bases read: TGTGCCACTACTAGCGGTCTCTACGAG.